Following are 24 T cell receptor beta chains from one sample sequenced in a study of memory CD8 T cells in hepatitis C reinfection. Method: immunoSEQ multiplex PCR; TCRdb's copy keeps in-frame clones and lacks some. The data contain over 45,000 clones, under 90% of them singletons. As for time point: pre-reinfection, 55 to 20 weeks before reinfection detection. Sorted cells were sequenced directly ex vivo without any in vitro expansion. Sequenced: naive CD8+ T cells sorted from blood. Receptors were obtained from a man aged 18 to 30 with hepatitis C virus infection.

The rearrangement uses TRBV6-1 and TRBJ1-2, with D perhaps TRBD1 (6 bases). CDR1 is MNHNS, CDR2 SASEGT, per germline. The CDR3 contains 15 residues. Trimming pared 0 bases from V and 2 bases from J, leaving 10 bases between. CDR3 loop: CASSEAQGGNYGYTF. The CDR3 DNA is TGTGCCAGCAGTGAAGCTCAAGGGGGAAACTATGGCTACACCTTC.

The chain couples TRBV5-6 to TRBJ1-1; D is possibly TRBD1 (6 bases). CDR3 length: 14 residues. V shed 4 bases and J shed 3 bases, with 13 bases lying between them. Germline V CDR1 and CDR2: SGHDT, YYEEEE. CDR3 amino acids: CASSLQGRDTEAFF. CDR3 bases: TGTGCCAGCAGCCTACAGGGAAGGGACACTGAAGCTTTCTTT.

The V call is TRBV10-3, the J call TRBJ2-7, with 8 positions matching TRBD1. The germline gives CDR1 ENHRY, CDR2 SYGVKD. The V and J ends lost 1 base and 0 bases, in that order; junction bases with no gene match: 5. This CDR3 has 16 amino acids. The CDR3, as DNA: TGTGCCATCAGTGAGTTTGCCGGGACAGGCTCCTACGAGCAGTACTTC. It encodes CAISEFAGTGSYEQYF.

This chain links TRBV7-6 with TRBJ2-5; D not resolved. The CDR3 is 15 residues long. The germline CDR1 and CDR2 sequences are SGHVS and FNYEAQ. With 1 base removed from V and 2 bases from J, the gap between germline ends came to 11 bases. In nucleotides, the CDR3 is TGTGCCAGCAGCTTAGAGGTCCTCGGGCAAGAGACCCAGTACTTC. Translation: CASSLEVLGQETQYF.

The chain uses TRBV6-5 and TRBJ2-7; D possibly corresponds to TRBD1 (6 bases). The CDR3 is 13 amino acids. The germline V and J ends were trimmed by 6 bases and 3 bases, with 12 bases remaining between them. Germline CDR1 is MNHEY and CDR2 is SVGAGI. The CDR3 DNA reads TGTGCCAGCAGCCTCGGACAGAGCTACGAGCAGTACGTC. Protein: CASSLGQSYEQYV.

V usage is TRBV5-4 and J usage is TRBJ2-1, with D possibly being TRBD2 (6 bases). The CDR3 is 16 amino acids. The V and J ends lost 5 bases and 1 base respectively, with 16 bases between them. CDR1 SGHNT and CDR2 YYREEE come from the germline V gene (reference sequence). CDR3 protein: CASRPAGSISYNEQFF. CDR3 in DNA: TGTGCCAGCAGACCTGCCGGGAGTATTTCCTACAATGAGCAGTTCTTC.

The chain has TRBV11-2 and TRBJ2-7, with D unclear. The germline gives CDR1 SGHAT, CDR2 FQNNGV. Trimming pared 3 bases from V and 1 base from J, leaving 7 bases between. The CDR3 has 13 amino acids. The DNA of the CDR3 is TGTGCCAGCAGCTTGACACCTTCCTACGAGCAGTACTTC. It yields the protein CASSLTPSYEQYF.

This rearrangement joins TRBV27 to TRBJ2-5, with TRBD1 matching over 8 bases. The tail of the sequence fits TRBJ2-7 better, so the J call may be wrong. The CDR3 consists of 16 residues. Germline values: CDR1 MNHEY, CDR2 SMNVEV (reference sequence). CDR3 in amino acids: CASSLVRGQGRNEQYF. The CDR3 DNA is TGTGCCAGCAGTTTAGTCCGCGGACAGGGCAGAAACGAGCAGTACTTC.

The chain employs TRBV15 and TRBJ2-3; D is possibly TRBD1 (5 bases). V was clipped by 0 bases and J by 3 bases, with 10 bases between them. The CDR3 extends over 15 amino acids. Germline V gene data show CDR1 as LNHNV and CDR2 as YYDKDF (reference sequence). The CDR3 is CATSRDWGATDTQYF. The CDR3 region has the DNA TGTGCCACCAGCAGAGATTGGGGCGCGACAGATACGCAGTATTTT.

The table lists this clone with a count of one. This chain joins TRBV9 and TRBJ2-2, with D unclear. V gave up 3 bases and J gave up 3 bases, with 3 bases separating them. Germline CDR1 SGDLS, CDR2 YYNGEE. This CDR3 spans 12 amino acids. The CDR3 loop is CASSGDTGELFF. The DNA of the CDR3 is TGTGCCAGCAGCGGAGACACCGGGGAGCTGTTTTTT.

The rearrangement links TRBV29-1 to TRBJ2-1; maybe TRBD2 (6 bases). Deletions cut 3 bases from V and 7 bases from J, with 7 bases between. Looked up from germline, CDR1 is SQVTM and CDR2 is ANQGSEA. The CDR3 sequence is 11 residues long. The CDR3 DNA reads TGCAGCGTTGAGGAGGGGAATGAGCAGTTCTTC. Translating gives CSVEEGNEQFF.

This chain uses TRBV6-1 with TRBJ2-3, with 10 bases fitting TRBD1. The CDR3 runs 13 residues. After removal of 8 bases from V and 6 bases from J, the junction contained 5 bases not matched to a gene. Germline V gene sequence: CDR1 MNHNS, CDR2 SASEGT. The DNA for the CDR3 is TGTGCCAGCTGGGACAGGGGAGCCGATACGCAGTATTTT. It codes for CASWDRGADTQYF.

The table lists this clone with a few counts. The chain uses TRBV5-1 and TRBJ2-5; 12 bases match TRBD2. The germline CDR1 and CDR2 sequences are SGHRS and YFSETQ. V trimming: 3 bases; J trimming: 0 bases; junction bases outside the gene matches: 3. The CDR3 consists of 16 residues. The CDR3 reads CASSYRLAGDQETQYF. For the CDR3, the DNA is TGCGCCAGCAGCTACCGACTAGCGGGGGACCAAGAGACCCAGTACTTC. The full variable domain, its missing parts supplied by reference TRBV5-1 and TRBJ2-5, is KAGVTQTPRYLIKTRGQQVTLSCSPISGHRSVSWYQQTPGQGLQFLFEYFSETQRNKGNFPGRFSGRQFSNSRSEMNVSTLELGDSALYLCASSYRLAGDQETQYFGPGTRLLVL.

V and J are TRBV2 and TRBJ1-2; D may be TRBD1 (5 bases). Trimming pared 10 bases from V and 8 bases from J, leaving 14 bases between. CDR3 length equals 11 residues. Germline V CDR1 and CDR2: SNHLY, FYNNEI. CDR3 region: CATEQGAGYTF. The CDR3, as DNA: TGTGCCACAGAGCAAGGGGCCGGCTACACCTTC.

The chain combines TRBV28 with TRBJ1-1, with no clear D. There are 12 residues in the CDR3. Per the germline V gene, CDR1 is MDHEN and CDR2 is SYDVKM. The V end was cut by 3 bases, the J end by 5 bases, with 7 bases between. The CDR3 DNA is TGTGCCAGCAGTTTTAGTCGGACTGAAGCTTTCTTT. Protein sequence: CASSFSRTEAFF.

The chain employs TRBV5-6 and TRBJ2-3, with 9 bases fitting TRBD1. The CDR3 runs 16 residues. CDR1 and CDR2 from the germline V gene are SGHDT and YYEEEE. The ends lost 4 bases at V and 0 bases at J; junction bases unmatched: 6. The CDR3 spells CASSTGQGLSTDTQYF. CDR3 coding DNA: TGTGCCAGCAGCACAGGACAGGGGCTTAGCACAGATACGCAGTATTTT.

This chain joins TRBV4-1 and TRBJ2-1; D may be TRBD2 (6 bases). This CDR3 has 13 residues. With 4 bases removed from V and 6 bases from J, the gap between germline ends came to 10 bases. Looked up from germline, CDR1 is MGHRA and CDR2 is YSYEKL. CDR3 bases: TGCGCCAGCAGCCGACCGACTAGCAATGAGCAGTTCTTC. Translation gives CASSRPTSNEQFF.

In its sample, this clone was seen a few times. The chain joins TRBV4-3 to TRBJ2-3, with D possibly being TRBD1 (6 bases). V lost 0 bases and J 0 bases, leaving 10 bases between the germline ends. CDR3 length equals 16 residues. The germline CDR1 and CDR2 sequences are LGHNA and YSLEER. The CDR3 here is CASSQETGTSTDTQYF. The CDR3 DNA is TGCGCCAGCAGCCAAGAGACAGGAACCAGCACAGATACGCAGTATTTT.

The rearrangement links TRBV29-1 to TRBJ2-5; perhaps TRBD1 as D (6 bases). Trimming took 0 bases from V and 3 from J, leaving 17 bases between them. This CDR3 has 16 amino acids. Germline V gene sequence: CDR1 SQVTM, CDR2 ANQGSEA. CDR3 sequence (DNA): TGCAGCGTTGAAGATGATGGTTGGACAGTTGAAGAGACCCAGTACTTC. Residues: CSVEDDGWTVEETQYF.

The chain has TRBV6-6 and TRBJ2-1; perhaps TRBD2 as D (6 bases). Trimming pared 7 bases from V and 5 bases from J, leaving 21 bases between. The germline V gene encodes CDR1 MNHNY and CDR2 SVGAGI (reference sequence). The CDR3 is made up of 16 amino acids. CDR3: CASIKRLAGPDNEQFF. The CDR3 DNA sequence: TGTGCCAGCATTAAAAGGCTCGCGGGACCTGACAATGAGCAGTTCTTC.

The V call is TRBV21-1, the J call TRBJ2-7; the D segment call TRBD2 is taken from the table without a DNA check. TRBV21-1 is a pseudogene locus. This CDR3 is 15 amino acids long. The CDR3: CASRGPVRQSCEQYV. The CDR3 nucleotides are TGTGCCAGCCGAGGGCCAGTTCGTCAGTCTTGCGAGCAGTACGTC.

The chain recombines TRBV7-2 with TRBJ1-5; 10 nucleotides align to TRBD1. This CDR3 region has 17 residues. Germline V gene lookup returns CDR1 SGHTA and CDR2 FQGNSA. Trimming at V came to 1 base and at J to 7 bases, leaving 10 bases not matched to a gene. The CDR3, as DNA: TGTGCCAGCAGCTTAGGGGGGGGACAGGGGTTTGGCCAGCCCCAGCATTTT. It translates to CASSLGGGQGFGQPQHF.

CDR3 sequence reads: CASSLVEGTAWNEQFF. The CDR3 nucleotides read TGTGCCAGCAGCTTAGTAGAAGGGACAGCCTGGAATGAGCAGTTCTTC. This sequence joins TRBV11-2 and TRBJ2-1, with 7 bases fitting TRBD1. In germline, CDR1 is SGHAT, CDR2 FQNNGV. Trimming at V came to 1 base and at J to 7 bases, leaving 10 bases not matched to a gene. The CDR3 sequence is 16 residues long.

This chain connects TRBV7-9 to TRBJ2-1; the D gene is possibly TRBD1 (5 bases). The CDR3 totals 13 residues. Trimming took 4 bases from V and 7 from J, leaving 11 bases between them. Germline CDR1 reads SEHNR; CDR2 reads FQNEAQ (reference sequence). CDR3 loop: CASSSDSPNEQFF. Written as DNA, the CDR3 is TGTGCCAGCAGCTCAGACAGTCCAAATGAGCAGTTCTTC.